Below, 17 T cell receptor beta chains from the same sample are listed, as sequenced in a study of somatic mutations in cytotoxic T cells in rheumatoid arthritis. Assay: immunoSEQ multiplex PCR; the TCRdb copy retains only in-frame clones and omits some. This table holds around 15,000 clones, roughly four fifths found once. The sample consisted of CD8+ T cells sorted from blood. The origin of the receptors is a woman between 50 and 59 years old with rheumatoid arthritis.

This chain links TRBV11-2 with TRBJ2-4; D is perhaps TRBD1 or TRBD2 (6 bases each). Germline V gene lookup returns CDR1 SGHAT and CDR2 FQNNGV. The CDR3 has 16 residues. With 2 bases removed from V and 5 bases from J, the gap between germline ends came to 16 bases. CDR3 loop: CASSLYDRRGENIQYF. In nucleotides, the CDR3 is TGTGCCAGCAGCTTATACGACAGGCGGGGCGAAAACATTCAGTACTTC. The full variable domain, rest sourced from reference TRBV11-2 and TRBJ2-4, is EAGVAQSPRYKIIEKRQSVAFWCNPISGHATLYWYQQILGQGPKLLIQFQNNGVVDDSQLPKDRFSAERLKGVDSTLKIQPAKLEDSAVYLCASSLYDRRGENIQYFGAGTRLSVL.

This chain joins TRBV9 and TRBJ2-1; TRBD2 agrees at 8 bases. V lost 0 bases and J lost 3; bases outside the gene matches: 5. Germline-derived CDR1 and CDR2 are SGDLS and YYNGEE. The CDR3 extends over 16 amino acids. This CDR3 reads CASSVEAAGGYNEQFF. The CDR3 DNA sequence: TGTGCCAGCAGCGTAGAGGCGGCGGGAGGCTACAATGAGCAGTTCTTC.

The chain links TRBV7-9 to TRBJ2-3; D is perhaps TRBD1 or TRBD2 (6 bases each). Germline CDR1 SEHNR, CDR2 FQNEAQ (reference sequence). V lost 4 bases, J lost 2 bases, and 22 bases lay in between. The CDR3 runs to 18 residues. The CDR3 loop is CASSSIGGTREITDTQYF. The CDR3 DNA reads as TGTGCCAGCAGCTCCATAGGGGGGACAAGGGAAATCACAGATACGCAGTATTTT.

This clone was seen only a few times. The CDR3 nucleotides read TGTGCCAGCAGTGGGGGGTTGGGCAATCAGCCCCAGCATTTT. Amino acid sequence: CASSGGLGNQPQHF. The rearrangement joins TRBV2 to TRBJ1-5, with TRBD1 as a possible D gene (5 bases). Germline CDR1 reads SNHLY; CDR2 reads FYNNEI. V lost 4 bases, J lost 2 bases, and 9 bases lay in between. This CDR3 region has 14 residues.

Only one count was recorded for this clone. The chain employs TRBV7-2 and TRBJ2-3, with D perhaps matching TRBD2 (5 bases). Germline V gene sequence: CDR1 SGHTA, CDR2 FQGNSA. V was trimmed by 6 bases and J by 4 bases, leaving 20 bases between them. This CDR3 region has 16 residues. CDR3 region: CASSPTRDPHPDTQYF. CDR3 nucleotide sequence: TGTGCCAGCAGTCCTACTAGAGATCCCCATCCAGATACGCAGTATTTT.

The chain joins TRBV12-5 to TRBJ2-7; D is undetermined. Germline V lookup: CDR1 LGHNT, CDR2 FRNRAP. The CDR3 extends over 13 amino acids. With 1 base removed from V and 3 bases from J, the gap between germline ends came to 7 bases. CDR3 residues: CASGLGLNYEQYF. CDR3 coding DNA: TGTGCTAGTGGTTTGGGACTCAACTACGAGCAGTACTTC. Together with reference TRBV12-5 and TRBJ2-7, the CDR3 gives the full variable domain: DARVTQTPRHKVTEMGQEVTMRCQPILGHNTVFWYRQTMMQGLELLAYFRNRAPLDDSGMPKDRFSAEMPDATLATLKIQPSEPRDSAVYFCASGLGLNYEQYFGPGTRLTVT.

This clone was recorded only once. CDR3 nucleotides: TGTGCCAGCGGCCTGGGCAGGAATGAGCAGTTCTTC. Amino acids: CASGLGRNEQFF. The chain joins TRBV6-1 to TRBJ2-1; no reliable D call. Germline V gives CDR1 MNHNS, CDR2 SASEGT. V lost 8 bases and J 7 bases, leaving 12 bases between the germline ends. The CDR3 runs to 12 residues.

The rearrangement links TRBV7-8 to TRBJ2-1; 9 nucleotides match TRBD1. Looked up from germline, CDR1 is SGHVS and CDR2 is FQNEAQ. The CDR3 has 16 amino acids. J was trimmed by 7 bases and V by 5 bases; bases with no gene match: 12. This chain's CDR3 is CASSQEGQGVKNEQFF. The CDR3 nucleotides read TGTGCCAGCAGCCAGGAGGGACAGGGTGTAAAAAATGAGCAGTTCTTC.

V is TRBV30 and J is TRBJ2-1; 10 bases fit TRBD2. The germline gives CDR1 GTSNPN, CDR2 SVGIG (reference sequence). V trimming: 2 bases; J trimming: 4 bases; junction bases outside the gene matches: 5. The CDR3 spans 15 residues. The DNA for the CDR3 is TGTGCCTGGAGTCTCGTACTAGCGGGATACAATGAGCAGTTCTTC. Amino acids: CAWSLVLAGYNEQFF.

The CDR3 nucleotides read TGTGCCAGCAGCGTAGGACAGGGGATAGGGTATGGCTACACCTTC. This gives the protein CASSVGQGIGYGYTF. The rearrangement joins TRBV7-2 to TRBJ1-2; 9 bases fit TRBD1. Germline values: CDR1 SGHTA, CDR2 FQGNSA. CDR3 length: 15 amino acids. The V and J ends lost 5 bases and 5 bases, in that order; junction bases with no gene match: 9.

V gene TRBV28 combines with J gene TRBJ1-5; unclear D gene. Trimming left V 2 bases short and J 6 bases short, with 8 bases between. The CDR3 has 13 amino acids. In germline, CDR1 is MDHEN, CDR2 SYDVKM. CDR3 in DNA: TGTGCCAGCAGTTTAGGGGTTACTCAGCCCCAGCATTTT. Translated, it gives CASSLGVTQPQHF.

This sequence joins TRBV20-1 and TRBJ2-5; D call uncertain. Germline-derived CDR1 and CDR2 are DFQATT and SNEGSKA (reference sequence). This CDR3 is built from 11 residues. Trimming took 3 bases from V and 5 from J, leaving 7 bases between them. CDR3 DNA: TGCAGTGCTAGTTCTGATGAGACCCAGTACTTC. As protein: CSASSDETQYF.

The rearrangement links TRBV13 to TRBJ1-1; D gene unclear. Per germline, CDR1 PRHDT and CDR2 FYEKMQ (reference sequence). The CDR3 runs 11 residues. The V and J ends lost 2 bases and 8 bases respectively, with 6 bases between them. For the CDR3, the DNA is TGTGCCAGCAGCTTACGGGGAGAAGCTTTCTTT. This codes for CASSLRGEAFF.

The V gene is TRBV2, the J gene TRBJ2-7; D might be TRBD1 (6 bases). Germline assignment: CDR1 SNHLY and CDR2 FYNNEI. The V end lost 6 bases, the J end lost 0 bases, and 15 bases lay between the germline ends. The CDR3 spans 15 residues. CDR3 region: CASSPGTMSSYEQYF. In DNA form, the CDR3 reads TGTGCCAGCAGCCCCGGGACAATGAGCTCCTACGAGCAGTACTTC.

The gene calls are TRBV28 and TRBJ2-5, with 8 bases fitting TRBD1. J lost 5 bases, V lost 6 bases, and 5 bases had no gene match. The CDR3 is made up of 13 amino acids. The germline CDR1 and CDR2 sequences are MDHEN and SYDVKM. The CDR3 bases are TGTGCCAGCAGAGGGGACAGGCTGGAGACCCAGTACTTC. This encodes CASRGDRLETQYF.

V usage is TRBV7-9 and J usage is TRBJ2-4; D might be TRBD1 (6 bases). CDR3 length equals 13 residues. The germline V gene encodes CDR1 SEHNR and CDR2 FQNEAQ (reference sequence). Trimming cost V 2 bases and J 5 bases, with 7 bases left between them. Here the CDR3 reads CASSLSGENIQYF. CDR3 nucleotide sequence: TGTGCCAGCAGCTTATCAGGGGAAAACATTCAGTACTTC.

The chain has TRBV9 and TRBJ1-3; D unclear. The germline V and J ends were trimmed by 4 bases and 0 bases, with 8 bases remaining between them. This CDR3 comprises 14 residues. Germline loops: CDR1 SGDLS, CDR2 YYNGEE. CDR3: CASSPTSSGNTIYF. Here the CDR3 DNA reads TGTGCCAGCAGCCCTACAAGCTCTGGAAACACCATATATTTT.